Listed below are T cell receptor beta chains from one sample, sequenced in a study of blood T cells in healthy people across ages. TCRdb reprocessed the 5' RACE reads via MiXCR and lists one record per CDR3 protein. The table includes roughly 1,500,000 distinct CDR3 sequences, around two fifths detected once. Material: blood. These receptors all stem from a woman between 18 and 29 years old in good health. Both conserved end residues are part of each CDR3. The D gene is left open where the match is weak. Size is stated for part of the rows, as once, few or many counts, or as a class when the clone is expanded.

-	TRBV6-2/TRBV6-3	TRBD1	TRBJ1-2	TGTGCCAGCAGGATCACGGGACAGAGCTATGGCTACACCTTC	CASRITGQSYGYTF
-	TRBV7-2	TRBD1	TRBJ1-6	TGTGCCAGCAGCCCGACAGGGCTCGGTAATTCACCCCTCCACTTT	CASSPTGLGNSPLHF
-	TRBV29-1	-	TRBJ2-2	TGCAGCGTTGAAGGGGGCGAGGTCGGGGAGCTGTTTTTT	CSVEGGEVGELFF
-	TRBV7-2	TRBD2	TRBJ2-1	TGTGCCAGCACCCAGGGACTAGCGGGGGTCGGGGAGCAGTTCTTC	CASTQGLAGVGEQFF
-	TRBV19	-	TRBJ2-3	TGTGCCAGTAGTTGGAGGGCGAACACAGATACGCAGTATTTT	CASSWRANTDTQYF
-	TRBV20-1	TRBD2	TRBJ2-1	TGCAGTGCCCGGGGGACTAGCGGGGGACACTCCTACAATGAGCAGTTCTTC	CSARGTSGGHSYNEQFF
few	TRBV2	TRBD2	TRBJ2-7	TGTGCCAGCAGACCCGGGACTAGTCTCTCCGAGCAGTACTTC	CASRPGTSLSEQYF
-	TRBV9	-	TRBJ1-2	TGTGCCAGCAGCGAGGGGGACAACTTGTTCTATGGCTACACCTTC	CASSEGDNLFYGYTF
few	TRBV6-5	TRBD1	TRBJ1-6	TGTGCCAGCAGTCCCCCTCGGGACAGCTATAATTCACCCCTCCACTTT	CASSPPRDSYNSPLHF
-	TRBV5-1	-	TRBJ2-7	TGCGCCAGCAGCTTGCACTCAGGGGCCTACGAGCAGTACTTC	CASSLHSGAYEQYF
-	TRBV12-3/TRBV12-4	-	TRBJ2-7	TGTGCCAGCAGTTTAGCGCAGGGGAGCAGGTACGAGCAGTACTTC	CASSLAQGSRYEQYF
few	TRBV3-1	-	TRBJ1-6	TGTGCCAGCAGCCAACAGGGCAACAATTCACCCCTCCACTTT	CASSQQGNNSPLHF
-	TRBV10-3	-	TRBJ1-1	TGTGCCATCACCGGAGAAAACACTGAAGCTTTCTTT	CAITGENTEAFF
few	TRBV7-2	TRBD2	TRBJ2-3	TGTGCCAGCAGCAAGACTAGCGGGGGACCACAGAATACGCAGTATTTT	CASSKTSGGPQNTQYF
few	TRBV20-1	-	TRBJ2-3	TGCAGTGCTAGAGATAAGGAGGCCCGGACACGAAGCACAGATACGCAGTATTTT	CSARDKEARTRSTDTQYF
-	TRBV10-1	TRBD1	TRBJ1-1	TGCGCCAGCAGACCCGGGGACAGCACTGAAGCTTTCTTT	CASRPGDSTEAFF
once	TRBV29-1	-	TRBJ1-2	TGCAGCGTTGAGAAGCAGGGGACGAAAGCTAACTATGGCTACACCTTC	CSVEKQGTKANYGYTF
-	TRBV12-3/TRBV12-4	-	TRBJ2-7	TGTGCCAGCAGACGGTCCGGGGCGGGGCCCTACGAGCAGTACTTC	CASRRSGAGPYEQYF